This T cell receptor beta chain was observed in a study of cytomegalovirus exposure and HLA in healthy donors. At the level of the study: The same platform was used for the roughly 120 validation repertoires and the roughly 680 first-cohort repertoires, a later analysis reported. General study results and limits: As confirmed in vitro, three CMV-associated chains were specific for CMV antigens.

Remarks on this clone: Its antigen is unknown.

Using immunoSEQ multiplex PCR, the repertoire was profiled, and TCRdb retains in-frame clones only, with some absent. Of some 100,000 clones in the sample, about 87% were seen once. The CDR3 contains 12 residues. The V end lost 5 bases, the J end lost 4 bases, and 8 bases lay between the germline ends. Germline CDR1 reads SEHNR; CDR2 reads FQNEAQ (reference sequence). The study drew the donors from its 120-subject validation cohort, separate from the roughly 710-subject first cohort. The clonotype originates from a young man in good health and CMV-seronegative. The material sequenced was PBMCs. This rearrangement joins TRBV7-9 to TRBJ1-2; the D is unclear. The CDR3 bases are TGTGCCAGCAGCCCGACGGGCTATGGCTACACCTTC. This codes for CASSPTGYGYTF.